These T cell receptor beta chains were read from a single sample in a study of PD-1 blockade in classical Hodgkin lymphoma. Clones were sequenced by immunoSEQ multiplex PCR, and TCRdb holds only the in-frame ones, with some missing. The data hold approximately 44,000 clones, with about 72% observed a single time. The sequencing used peripheral blood mononuclear cells (PBMCs), collected at baseline. Receptor source: a human donor with classical Hodgkin lymphoma. CDR3s include the opening cysteine and the closing phenylalanine or tryptophan. The D gene is left open where the match is weak. Only some rows state a clone size, as once, few, many or a class for expanded clones.

j_call	clone_size	d_call	v_call	cdr3_nt	cdr3_aa
TRBJ1-4	NA	NA	TRBV28	TGTGCCAGCAGTTTACCGGGTGGACCCGATGAAAAACTGTTTTTT	CASSLPGGPDEKLFF
TRBJ2-1	NA	TRBD1	TRBV7-8	TGTGCCAGCAGCACACATCCAGGGACAGGGGGTGTGGATGAGCAGTTCTTC	CASSTHPGTGGVDEQFF
TRBJ1-1	NA	NA	TRBV7-8	TGTGCCAGCAGCTTATCGCGGGTTCAGGGTACGAACACTGAAGCTTTCTTT	CASSLSRVQGTNTEAFF
TRBJ1-4	NA	NA	TRBV15	TGTGCCACCAGCAGAGACGGCAGTGGGGGCGTTGAAAAACTGTTTTTT	CATSRDGSGGVEKLFF
TRBJ2-1	NA	TRBD1	TRBV4-2	TGTGCCAGCAGATTGAGGGGACAGGGGCACAATGAGCAGTTCTTC	CASRLRGQGHNEQFF
TRBJ2-5	NA	NA	TRBV5-6	TGTGCCAGCAGCTCTGCAGGGGAGACCCAGTACTTC	CASSSAGETQYF
TRBJ2-1	NA	TRBD1	TRBV9	TGTGCCAGCAGAGGTGACAGGGGTGAGCAGTTCTTC	CASRGDRGEQFF
TRBJ2-7	NA	NA	TRBV2	TGTGCCACCGGAAGTCGGGGTACCTACGAGCAGTACTTC	CATGSRGTYEQYF
TRBJ2-1	NA	TRBD1	TRBV25-1	TGTGCCAGCAGTGATGACAGGGGGAAAAATGGAAATGAGCAGTTCTTC	CASSDDRGKNGNEQFF
TRBJ1-1	NA	NA	TRBV19	TGTGCCAGTAGGGGGGGGCGGATGAACACTGAAGCTTTCTTT	CASRGGRMNTEAFF
TRBJ1-5	NA	NA	TRBV9	TGTGCCAGCAGCTCACAAGGGGGTCAGCCCCAGCATTTT	CASSSQGGQPQHF
TRBJ2-5	NA	NA	TRBV30	TGTGCCTGGAGTCCCCAAGAGACCCAGTACTTC	CAWSPQETQYF
TRBJ2-1	few	TRBD2	TRBV5-1	TGCGCCAGCAGCTTAAGCGGGACCCCCTACAATGAGCAGTTCTTC	CASSLSGTPYNEQFF
TRBJ1-2	once	NA	TRBV6-4	TGTGCCAGCAGTGATCAAGGAACCTATGGCTACACCTTC	CASSDQGTYGYTF
TRBJ2-1	few	NA	TRBV7-9	TGTGCCAGCAGCTTAAGAACAGGGATGGATGGTGAGCAGTTCTTC	CASSLRTGMDGEQFF
TRBJ1-5	few	NA	TRBV2	TGTGCCAGCCTTAGATCCCGGGATGGGAGCAATCAGCCCCAGCATTTT	CASLRSRDGSNQPQHF
TRBJ1-3	NA	NA	TRBV5-5	TGTGCCAGCAGCTTCGGGGACACCATTAACACCATATATTTT	CASSFGDTINTIYF
TRBJ2-5	few	TRBD1	TRBV15	TGTGCCACCAGCAGGGGGACAGAGGCGGAGACCCAGTACTTC	CATSRGTEAETQYF
TRBJ1-2	NA	NA	TRBV6-6	TGTGCCAGCAGCACTCGCGGGACAAACTATGGCTACACCTTC	CASSTRGTNYGYTF
TRBJ1-1	once	NA	TRBV11-2	TGTGCCAGCAGCTTGTACATAACCGGGACAAAAGTACTTGAAGCTTTCTTT	CASSLYITGTKVLEAFF
TRBJ2-7	once	TRBD1	TRBV18	TGTGCCAGCTCACCCGTCGGGACAGGGTCCACCTACGAGCAGTACTTC	CASSPVGTGSTYEQYF
TRBJ2-1	few	NA	TRBV27	TGTGCCAGCAGTTTAGGGTTTAATAGACCGTTCTTC	CASSLGFNRPFF
TRBJ1-5	NA	NA	TRBV4-3	TGCGCCAGCAGCCGAGACAGTTTCAATCAGCCCCAGCATTTT	CASSRDSFNQPQHF
TRBJ2-7	NA	NA	TRBV19	TGTGCCAGTACCCCCAGGGACCGGGGCGAGCAGTACTTC	CASTPRDRGEQYF
TRBJ2-1	NA	NA	TRBV19	TGTGCCAGTGCGGAGAGCTCCTACAATGAGCAGTTCTTC	CASAESSYNEQFF
TRBJ1-1	NA	TRBD1	TRBV7-9	TGTGCCAGCAGCAAGGGACAGGGCGGCTCTGAAGCTTTCTTT	CASSKGQGGSEAFF
TRBJ1-5	NA	NA	TRBV5-6	TGTGCCAGCAGCTTGTTAGGTATTAATAGCAATCAGCCCCAGCATTTT	CASSLLGINSNQPQHF
TRBJ2-7	NA	NA	TRBV27	TGTGCCAGCAGCACGCCATACGAGCAGTACTTC	CASSTPYEQYF
TRBJ1-6	NA	TRBD1	TRBV7-9	TGTGCCACCGCCTTAGGACAGGGATATGATAATTCACCCCTCCACTTT	CATALGQGYDNSPLHF
TRBJ1-2	NA	NA	TRBV29-1	TGCAGCGTTGACCGTAATAACTATGGCTACACCTTC	CSVDRNNYGYTF
TRBJ1-1	NA	NA	TRBV7-9	TGTGCCAGCAGCCAGATTGAGGGTGTCACTGAAGCTTTCTTT	CASSQIEGVTEAFF
TRBJ2-2	NA	TRBD2	TRBV30	TGTGCCTGGAGTGCTACTGGACTAGCGGGAGGAGTCTTCCCCGGGGAGCTGTTTTTT	CAWSATGLAGGVFPGELFF
TRBJ2-3	NA	NA	TRBV7-2	TGTGCCAGCAGCTCCGGCGTGGGGCAGATCACAGATACGCAGTATTTT	CASSSGVGQITDTQYF
TRBJ2-1	NA	NA	TRBV4-2	TGTGCCAGCAGCCCTTCCCAAGGGGTCAATGAGCAGTTCTTC	CASSPSQGVNEQFF
TRBJ1-1	NA	NA	TRBV28	TGTGCCAGCAGTTCCCCGGACTCAGACAACACTGAAGCTTTCTTT	CASSSPDSDNTEAFF
TRBJ1-2	NA	NA	TRBV7-2	TGTGCCAGCAACGGGCGAACCGGGGGTGATTATGGCTACACCTTC	CASNGRTGGDYGYTF
TRBJ1-2	many	NA	TRBV27	TGTGCCAGCAGTTCGCCCGGTAGGGGGGACTATGGCTACACCTTC	CASSSPGRGDYGYTF
TRBJ2-7	NA	NA	TRBV5-1	TGCGCCAGCAGCTTGGCGGAGGGACGGTTTTACGAGCAGTACTTC	CASSLAEGRFYEQYF
TRBJ2-3	NA	NA	TRBV5-4	TGTGCCAGCAGCTTGGAATGGAGGTCACCTAGCACAGATACGCAGTATTTT	CASSLEWRSPSTDTQYF
TRBJ1-4	NA	NA	TRBV6-5	TGTGCCAGCAGTTATGGGGAAGGTGAAAAACTGTTTTTT	CASSYGEGEKLFF
TRBJ1-1	NA	NA	TRBV27	TGTGCCAGCAGTGAACAGGGTGACACTGAAGCTTTCTTT	CASSEQGDTEAFF
TRBJ1-3	NA	TRBD1	TRBV28	TGTGCCAGCAGTCCAGACAGGGCTACTGGAAACACCATATATTTT	CASSPDRATGNTIYF
TRBJ2-3	few	NA	TRBV29-1	TGCAGCGTTGAAGATCCCGAGGGAGGCACAGATACGCAGTATTTT	CSVEDPEGGTDTQYF
TRBJ2-7	NA	TRBD2	TRBV28	TGTGCCAGCAGTCTCGGACTAGCGGGCGAGCAGTACTTC	CASSLGLAGEQYF
TRBJ1-1	NA	TRBD1	TRBV29-1	TGCAGCGTTGAATTATCGGACAGGGGAGTTGAAGCTTTCTTT	CSVELSDRGVEAFF
TRBJ2-7	NA	NA	TRBV5-1	TGCGCCAGCAGCCTATGGACCGGTTACGAGCAGTACTTC	CASSLWTGYEQYF
TRBJ2-7	NA	TRBD1	TRBV30	TGTGCCTGGAGGTCGGGGACAGGGCAATACGAGCAGTACTTC	CAWRSGTGQYEQYF
TRBJ1-6	NA	NA	TRBV6-1	TGTGCCAGCAGTGAAAGGGCCAGGCAAGGTTCACCCCTCCACTTT	CASSERARQGSPLHF
TRBJ2-2	NA	NA	TRBV18	TGTGCCAGCTCACGGGAGGGGGCACACACCGGGGAGCTGTTTTTT	CASSREGAHTGELFF
TRBJ2-1	NA	NA	TRBV19	TGTGCCAGTAGTACCTATAGCGGGGACAGGAACAATGAGCAGTTCTTC	CASSTYSGDRNNEQFF
TRBJ1-6	NA	TRBD1	TRBV6-1	TGTGCCAGCAGCCTCCAAGGGACAGGGGCTTCACCCCTCCACTTT	CASSLQGTGASPLHF
TRBJ1-1	NA	NA	TRBV9	TGTGCCAGCAGCGTAGTCCCCCTCGTCGGATACCCTAAAGCTTTCTTT	CASSVVPLVGYPKAFF
TRBJ2-7	NA	NA	TRBV7-2	TGTGCCAGCAGCTTTAAGCAGACCTACGAGCAGTACTTC	CASSFKQTYEQYF